This T cell receptor (beta chain) appears in the sequencing data of a study of cytotoxic CD8 clonotypes in ibrutinib-treated CLL. For the study at large: Response samples came after a median roughly twelve months of treatment, range 6 to 36.

Points from the study as a whole: Clonality climbed at ibrutinib response, then dropped toward baseline at progression.

Note on this clone: Its matching antigen is unknown.

This table comes from immunoSEQ multiplex PCR, and its TCRdb copy is limited to in-frame clones, with some not included. The sample lists approximately 45,000 clones; 60% to 70% were seen once. The receptor comes from a human donor with chronic lymphocytic leukemia. This material consisted of PBMCs, taken after 24 months of ibrutinib treatment.

CDR3 in amino acids: CASSSSGINTGELFF. The CDR3 nucleotides are TGTGCCAGCAGCTCAAGCGGGATAAACACCGGGGAGCTGTTTTTT. The chain has TRBV11-1 and TRBJ2-2, with TRBD2 matching 7 bases. CDR3 length: 15 residues. Germline lookup yields CDR1 SGHAT and CDR2 FQDESV (reference sequence). V lost 4 bases, J lost 2 bases, and 4 bases stayed unmatched.